A selection of T cell receptor beta chains follows, all from one sample in a study of T cell responses to AZD1222 COVID-19 vaccine. Clones were sequenced by immunoSEQ multiplex PCR, and TCRdb holds only the in-frame ones, with some missing. The sample lists a few hundred thousand clones, approximately 93% occurring once. The input for sequencing was peripheral blood, taken on day 0 of AZD1222 vaccination. These receptors were obtained from an adult in good health. CDR3s include the opening cysteine and the closing phenylalanine or tryptophan. The D gene is left open where the match is weak. Part of the rows lack a size; the others show once, few, many or a class for expanded clones.

>-|-|TRBV4-1|TRBJ2-6
CASSQDGRMGSGANVLTF
>-|-|TRBV11-2|TRBJ1-1
CASSLVRGEAFF
>-|-|TRBV5-4|TRBJ2-1
CASSPRTASSYNEQFF
>-|-|TRBV5-1|TRBJ1-2
CASSLQDNYGYTF
>TRBD2|-|TRBV11-2|TRBJ2-7
CASSSLRDYSYEQYF
>TRBD2|-|TRBV5-1|TRBJ2-1
CASSFRGGPYNEQFF
>-|-|TRBV7-3|TRBJ2-7
CASSPQDGSKQYF
>-|-|TRBV19|TRBJ1-3
CASSALLSGHGNTIYF
>-|-|TRBV2|TRBJ1-4
CASTRTEREKLFF
>TRBD1|-|TRBV7-3|TRBJ2-1
CASSPGQGNEQFF
>TRBD1|-|TRBV2|TRBJ1-5
CASSAGQGDHQPQHF
>-|-|TRBV18|TRBJ2-7
CASSPPLPEEQYF
>-|once|TRBV6-5|TRBJ2-7
CASRPGPYEQYF
>TRBD1|-|TRBV15|TRBJ2-1
CATSRVLPGQGWDEQFF
>TRBD1|few|TRBV18|TRBJ2-2
CASSSSGTADTGELFF
>TRBD1|-|TRBV9|TRBJ1-1
CASSVGQGMNTEAFF
>-|-|TRBV6-5|TRBJ1-1
CASSGLGTEAFF
>TRBD2|-|TRBV7-2|TRBJ2-1
CASSLVSLAGGANEQFF
>-|-|TRBV10-3|TRBJ1-5
CAITPASNQPQHF
>-|-|TRBV12-3/TRBV12-4|TRBJ1-6
CASGRAGNSPLHF
>-|once|TRBV7-6|TRBJ2-6
CASSLAGANVLTF
>TRBD2|-|TRBV2|TRBJ2-3
CASSEALFTSGGYTDTQYF
>-|-|TRBV2|TRBJ2-1
CASSVSSSPYNEQFF
>-|-|TRBV5-4|TRBJ1-3
CASSYGTTGNTIYF
>-|-|TRBV6-5|TRBJ1-2
CASSYSIRGNGYTF
>-|once|TRBV7-3|TRBJ2-2
CASSPTPEGGELFF
>-|once|TRBV25-1|TRBJ1-1
CASSEYGNTEAFF
>-|-|TRBV3-1/TRBV3-2|TRBJ2-1
CASSERRGEQFF
>-|-|TRBV7-3|TRBJ1-1
CASSPEGYTEAFF
>TRBD1|-|TRBV2|TRBJ1-3
CASYTGGDGNTIYF
>TRBD1|-|TRBV12-3/TRBV12-4|TRBJ1-1
CASSDAGTGSAFF
>-|-|TRBV4-3|TRBJ1-5
CASSQGYSNQPQHF